A selection of T cell receptor beta chains follows, all from one sample in a study of cytomegalovirus exposure and HLA in healthy donors. Sequenced by immunoSEQ multiplex PCR; TCRdb stores in-frame clones only, minus some. The sample lists approximately 70,000 clones, about 80% occurring once. The sample comprised PBMCs. The receptor source for this set is a man in his fifties or sixties in good health and CMV-seronegative. Each CDR3 is given with its conserved first and last residue. Each record gives: D gene, V gene, J gene, clone size, CDR3 DNA, CDR3 protein. D genes are given only for firm matches. Some rows have no size entry. The others give once, few or many, or a class for an expanded clone.

TRBD1	TRBV10-3	TRBJ1-1	-	TGTGCCATCAGTGAGTCCGGGACAGGGAGCACTGAAGCTTTCTTT	CAISESGTGSTEAFF
TRBD1	TRBV2	TRBJ1-4	few	TGTGCCAGCAGCGCGACAGGGTTTAATGAAAAACTGTTTTTT	CASSATGFNEKLFF
-	TRBV18	TRBJ1-1	-	TGTGCCAGCTCACCGGTCCCCGGAGGGGCCACTGAAGCTTTCTTT	CASSPVPGGATEAFF
-	TRBV6-1	TRBJ1-1	-	TGTGCCAGCAGTGAAGCACGCGGGCGGACTGAAGCTTTCTTT	CASSEARGRTEAFF
TRBD2	TRBV10-1	TRBJ2-7	-	TGCGCCAGCAGCCCCGGGACTAGGGGGTACGAGCAGTACTTC	CASSPGTRGYEQYF
TRBD1	TRBV18	TRBJ2-3	-	TGTGCCAGCTCACCCAGGGGACAGGGGGGCACAGATACGCAGTATTTT	CASSPRGQGGTDTQYF
-	TRBV28	TRBJ2-5	few	TGTGCCAGCAGGGCGGGATTGGGAGAGCAGTACTTC	CASRAGLGEQYF
TRBD2	TRBV4-2	TRBJ2-1	-	TGTGCCAGCAGTCCGACGTTGGGCTCGGGGGGAGGTGAGCAGTTCTTC	CASSPTLGSGGGEQFF
TRBD1	TRBV27	TRBJ1-5	-	TGTGCCAGCAGTCCGGACAGGGATCAGCCCCAGCATTTT	CASSPDRDQPQHF
-	TRBV29-1	TRBJ1-1	few	TGCAGCGTTGAAGACAGGCGGGCCGCTGAAGCTTTCTTT	CSVEDRRAAEAFF
TRBD2	TRBV9	TRBJ2-1	-	TGTGCCAGCAGCCCCCGGCGGGGGGGAAATGAGCAGTTCTTC	CASSPRRGGNEQFF
TRBD1	TRBV6-1	TRBJ1-4	-	TGTGCCAGCAGTGATCCGGGACAGGCTAATGAAAAACTGTTTTTT	CASSDPGQANEKLFF
TRBD2	TRBV29-1	TRBJ2-1	few	TGCAGCGTACGACTAGCGGGTCTCAATGAGCAGTTCTTC	CSVRLAGLNEQFF
TRBD1	TRBV30	TRBJ2-7	-	TGTGCCTGGAGCCGAGACAGGGCCGTTGGTTACGAGCAGTACTTC	CAWSRDRAVGYEQYF
-	TRBV6-1	TRBJ2-3	-	TGTGCCAGCGGGATAGGGGGAGATACGCAGTATTTT	CASGIGGDTQYF
TRBD2	TRBV6-5	TRBJ2-7	once	TGTGCCAGCAGTTACTTCGATTATAGCGGGGGATACGAGCAGTACTTC	CASSYFDYSGGYEQYF
-	TRBV19	TRBJ1-6	-	TGTGCCAGTAGTGAGTTCCAGGCGAGTCCCCTCCACTTT	CASSEFQASPLHF
TRBD1	TRBV6-4	TRBJ2-1	-	TGTGCCAGCAGTACCGGGACAGGAGTTTACAATGAGCAGTTCTTC	CASSTGTGVYNEQFF
TRBD1	TRBV11-2	TRBJ1-1	-	TGTGCCAGCAGCTGGGACAGACCAAACACTGAAGCTTTCTTT	CASSWDRPNTEAFF
TRBD1	TRBV12-5	TRBJ2-4	-	TGTGCTAGTGGTCCCCGGACAGGGGAGGACATTCAGTACTTC	CASGPRTGEDIQYF
-	TRBV30	TRBJ1-6	-	TGTGCCTGGAGTAACAGCCAGAGCTCCTATAATTCACCCCTCCACTTT	CAWSNSQSSYNSPLHF
-	TRBV5-4	TRBJ2-5	-	TGTGCCACAAGAGGATCTTATCCCTCAGAGACCCAGTACTTC	CATRGSYPSETQYF
TRBD1	TRBV16	TRBJ2-7	-	TGTGCCAGCAGCCCCCTCGACGACAGGGTGGGAGAGCAGTACTTC	CASSPLDDRVGEQYF
TRBD1	TRBV19	TRBJ1-4	-	TGTGCCAGTAGTGAAACAGGGGGCTTTGAAAAACTGTTTTTT	CASSETGGFEKLFF
TRBD2	TRBV11-3	TRBJ2-7	-	TGTGCCAGCAGCCCAACTAGCGGTTCCTACGAGCAGTACTTC	CASSPTSGSYEQYF
-	TRBV15	TRBJ2-7	-	TGTGCCACCAGCAGAGGGGGGACACTCTCCTACGAGCAGTACTTC	CATSRGGTLSYEQYF
TRBD1	TRBV6-5	TRBJ1-2	once	TGTGCCAGCAGTCCGACAGGGATTTATGGCTACACCTTC	CASSPTGIYGYTF
TRBD2	TRBV9	TRBJ2-1	-	TGTGCCAGCAGCGTAGGACTAGCCGTTAGCTCCTACAATGAGCAGTTCTTC	CASSVGLAVSSYNEQFF
-	TRBV15	TRBJ1-1	-	TGTGCCACCAGCGGCAGGAACACTGAAGCTTTCTTT	CATSGRNTEAFF
-	TRBV5-1	TRBJ2-1	few	TGCGCCAGCAGCTTGGAACAGATCTACAATGAGCAGTTCTTC	CASSLEQIYNEQFF
TRBD1	TRBV27	TRBJ2-1	few	TGTGCCAGCACCAGGACAGGGACGTACAATGAGCAGTTCTTC	CASTRTGTYNEQFF
TRBD1	TRBV15	TRBJ2-2	-	TGTGCCACCAGGGGACAGGGGGACACCGGGGAGCTGTTTTTT	CATRGQGDTGELFF
TRBD1	TRBV30	TRBJ1-2	-	TGTGCCTGGAGTGGCTACAGGGGCCGTCGGGGCTACACCTTC	CAWSGYRGRRGYTF
TRBD1	TRBV4-1	TRBJ1-4	-	TGCGCCAGCAACGATCCGACAGGGGGTAGAGAAAAACTGTTTTTT	CASNDPTGGREKLFF
TRBD1	TRBV7-3	TRBJ2-4	-	TGTGCCAGCAGCCTAGGGACAGGCCCTAAAAACATTCAGTACTTC	CASSLGTGPKNIQYF
-	TRBV5-1	TRBJ1-2	-	TGCGCCAGCAGCTCTAGGACAGAAGCTAACTATGGCTACACCTTC	CASSSRTEANYGYTF
TRBD2	TRBV4-2	TRBJ2-5	-	TGTGCCAGCAGCCAAGTGGATCTAGCGGGGGAGGTAGTAGAGACCCAGTACTTC	CASSQVDLAGEVVETQYF
-	TRBV28	TRBJ2-7	-	TGTGCCAGCAGTTACGCCCCGGGTCTGCGCGAGCAGTACTTC	CASSYAPGLREQYF
TRBD2	TRBV5-5	TRBJ2-2	-	TGTGCCAGCAGCTTTCTAGCGGGAGTTACCGGGGAGCTGTTTTTT	CASSFLAGVTGELFF
-	TRBV7-9	TRBJ1-2	once	TGTGCCAGCAGCTTAGTACAGGCTAACTATGGCTACACCTTC	CASSLVQANYGYTF
TRBD2	TRBV7-2	TRBJ2-1	-	TGTGCCAGCAGCTTAGTAGCGGGGGCCTACAATGAGCAGTTCTTC	CASSLVAGAYNEQFF
TRBD2	TRBV7-2	TRBJ2-5	-	TGTGCCAGCAGCCCGGGACTAGCGAAAGAGACCCAGTACTTC	CASSPGLAKETQYF
TRBD1	TRBV25-1	TRBJ2-1	-	TGTGCCAGCAGTGAATCCCGGGACAGGGGCGATGAGCAGTTCTTC	CASSESRDRGDEQFF
TRBD2	TRBV2	TRBJ2-5	-	TGTGCCAGCAGCAAAAATGGACTAGCTCGCGAAGGGGAGACCCAGTACTTC	CASSKNGLAREGETQYF
-	TRBV25-1	TRBJ1-6	-	TGTGCCAGCAGACAGGCGTTGTATTCACCCCTCCACTTT	CASRQALYSPLHF
-	TRBV27	TRBJ2-2	-	TGTGCCGTAGGGGGGGACTGGAGGGAGCTGTTTTTT	CAVGGDWRELFF
-	TRBV5-8	TRBJ1-5	-	TGTGCCAGCAGCTCCGGACAGCTAATTCCTTATAGCAATCAGCCCCAGCATTTT	CASSSGQLIPYSNQPQHF
-	TRBV12-5	TRBJ2-4	-	TGTGCTAGTGGTTTGTCGTCAGCCAAAAACATTCAGTACTTC	CASGLSSAKNIQYF
TRBD2	TRBV4-2	TRBJ2-7	-	TGTGCCAGCGGAAGACTAGCGGGGGGTCCCTACGAGCAGTACTTC	CASGRLAGGPYEQYF
-	TRBV10-3	TRBJ2-7	-	TGTGCCATCAGTGAGCGGTACGAGCAGTACTTC	CAISERYEQYF
TRBD1	TRBV6-5	TRBJ2-1	few	TGTGCCAGCAGTTACACGGACAGGAGGTACAATGAGCAGTTCTTC	CASSYTDRRYNEQFF
-	TRBV7-6	TRBJ1-1	-	TGTGCCAGCAGCCCAGGACAGCTGAACACTGAAGCTTTCTTT	CASSPGQLNTEAFF
TRBD1	TRBV5-1	TRBJ2-3	-	TGCGCCAGCAGCTGGGGAGACAGGGCTAGCACAGATACGCAGTATTTT	CASSWGDRASTDTQYF
-	TRBV7-9	TRBJ1-5	-	TGTGCCAGCAGCTCCACAGGGTTGGATCAGCCCCAGCATTTT	CASSSTGLDQPQHF